This TCR beta chain derives from a study of shared clonotypes between healthy human individuals. This clone was picked up one time. Its antigen remains unidentified. Study-level points and caveats: Only blood was sampled, and tissue TCR repertoires likely differ from blood ones. Estimated clonotype richness was generally higher in naive than memory subsets.

Clones were read by immunoSEQ multiplex PCR, and TCRdb kept only the in-frame ones, dropping some. In the table there are 1.6 million or so clones, less than 99% of which are singletons. V lost 3 bases and J lost 7, with 7 bases in between. The CDR3 extends over 12 amino acids. Germline loops: CDR1 MNHEY, CDR2 SMNVEV (reference sequence). The source material was naive CD4+ T cells sorted from blood. Subset described: CD45RA+ positively selected. This sequence originates from a man aged 25 to 40 in good health. The chain joins TRBV27 to TRBJ2-1; no clear D. DNA of the CDR3: TGTGCCAGCAGTTTTCAGAGAAATGAGCAGTTCTTC. The encoded protein is CASSFQRNEQFF.